A selection of T cell receptor beta chains follows, all from one sample in a study of technical replicates of blood from several donors. Clones were read by immunoSEQ multiplex PCR, and TCRdb kept only the in-frame ones, dropping some. Seen here are some 94,000 clones, less than 95% observed once, and the top ten hold 0.33%. Sequencing input: T cells isolated from PBMCs. These receptors were taken from a human donor in good health. Each CDR3 is given with its conserved first and last residue. The D gene is left open where the match is weak. Some rows have no size entry. The others give once, few or many, or a class for an expanded clone.

J | V | D | size | DNA | CDR3
TRBJ2-7 | TRBV25-1 | TRBD1 | NA | TGTGCCAGCAGTGTAACCGGGACAGGGGCCGGCGAGCAGTACTTC | CASSVTGTGAGEQYF
TRBJ2-6 | TRBV5-4 | NA | NA | TGTGCCAGCAGTCCTACAGGAAACTCTGGGGCCAACGTCCTGACTTTC | CASSPTGNSGANVLTF
TRBJ1-3 | TRBV19 | NA | NA | TGTGCCAGTAGTATCACGAGCTCTGGAAACACCATATATTTT | CASSITSSGNTIYF
TRBJ2-7 | TRBV5-1 | NA | NA | TGCGCCAGCAGCCTGAGCTCCTACGAGCAGTACTTC | CASSLSSYEQYF
TRBJ2-3 | TRBV7-7 | TRBD2 | NA | TGTGCCAGCAGCTTATCTAGCGGTCTCTCAGATACGCAGTATTTT | CASSLSSGLSDTQYF
TRBJ1-1 | TRBV29-1 | TRBD1 | NA | TGCAGTGCTGGGACAGGGCATGGAAACACTGAAGCTTTCTTT | CSAGTGHGNTEAFF
TRBJ1-4 | TRBV29-1 | TRBD1 | NA | TGCAGCGCCTGGGACAGACATAGTGAAAAACTGTTTTTT | CSAWDRHSEKLFF
TRBJ2-3 | TRBV19 | TRBD2 | NA | TGTGCCAGTAGTATACAGCGGGAGGGATCAGATACGCAGTATTTT | CASSIQREGSDTQYF
TRBJ2-7 | TRBV7-9 | TRBD2 | NA | TGTGCCAGCAGCTTAGTCGCGGGAGCGAACGAGCAGTACTTC | CASSLVAGANEQYF
TRBJ1-3 | TRBV5-1 | NA | NA | TGCGCCAGCAGCCCGGACAGATTCGTCTCTGGAAACACCATATATTTT | CASSPDRFVSGNTIYF
TRBJ2-1 | TRBV28 | TRBD2 | NA | TGTGCCAGCAGCTTCATACTAGCGGGAGAATACCACAATGAGCAGTTCTTC | CASSFILAGEYHNEQFF
TRBJ2-5 | TRBV13 | TRBD2 | NA | TGTGCCAGCAGCACTTTAGCGGGAGTGGGTGAGACCCAGTACTTC | CASSTLAGVGETQYF
TRBJ2-7 | TRBV29-1 | TRBD1 | NA | TGCAGCGTTGGGGGGACAGCGAACTACGAGCAGTACTTC | CSVGGTANYEQYF
TRBJ2-1 | TRBV27 | TRBD1 | NA | TGTGCCAGCAGTTTGACAGGGGGATTAGGGAATGAGCAGTTCTTC | CASSLTGGLGNEQFF
TRBJ2-3 | TRBV9 | NA | NA | TGTGCCAGCAGCGTAGCCAGTCGAGGGGATACGCAGTATTTT | CASSVASRGDTQYF
TRBJ1-1 | TRBV28 | NA | few | TGTGCCAGCATCTCGATTAGGGGGAACACTGAAGCTTTCTTT | CASISIRGNTEAFF
TRBJ1-2 | TRBV6-5 | TRBD1 | NA | TGTGCCAGCAGTTACATCTCAGGGGGCGGGTATGGCTACACCTTC | CASSYISGGGYGYTF
TRBJ1-1 | TRBV9 | TRBD1 | NA | TGTGCCAGCAGCGTAGGAGAAGGGGGCGCTAGGGCTTTCTTT | CASSVGEGGARAFF
TRBJ2-1 | TRBV25-1 | NA | NA | TGTGCCATGAGCTCCTACAATGAGCAGTTCTTC | CAMSSYNEQFF
TRBJ2-1 | TRBV19 | TRBD2 | NA | TGTGCCAGTAGTATACAGGGACTAGCGAGCGAGCAGTTCTTC | CASSIQGLASEQFF
TRBJ1-3 | TRBV11-2 | NA | NA | TGTGCCAGCAGCTTAGAGCGCAACACCATATATTTT | CASSLERNTIYF
TRBJ1-5 | TRBV7-8 | NA | NA | TGTGCCAGCAGCTTAGTACAGGTCCGGGGAGGTCAGCATTTT | CASSLVQVRGGQHF
TRBJ1-1 | TRBV6-6 | NA | NA | TGTGCCAGCAGTAAATTGACAGGAACCGATGAGGCTTTCTTT | CASSKLTGTDEAFF
TRBJ2-3 | TRBV9 | NA | NA | TGTGCCAGCAGCGTAAGCGGGCTTAGCACAGATACGCAGTATTTT | CASSVSGLSTDTQYF
TRBJ2-3 | TRBV4-3 | TRBD2 | NA | TGCGCCAGCAGCCAAACTAGCGGGTGGGATACGCAGTATTTT | CASSQTSGWDTQYF
TRBJ1-2 | TRBV19 | TRBD1 | NA | TGTGCCAGTAGGTTCCAGGGGGCGAATGGCTACACCTTC | CASRFQGANGYTF
TRBJ2-3 | TRBV4-3 | NA | NA | TGCGCCAGCAGCCAAGAGGCCGGGGTGGGCACAGATACGCAGTATTTT | CASSQEAGVGTDTQYF
TRBJ1-5 | TRBV30 | NA | NA | TGTGCCTGGAGTGTACAGGGCGACCTCTTTAGCAATCAGCCCCAGCATTTT | CAWSVQGDLFSNQPQHF
TRBJ2-7 | TRBV11-2 | TRBD1 | NA | TGTGCCAGCAGCTTAGGGACAGGGGGCGGATACTACGAGCAGTACTTC | CASSLGTGGGYYEQYF
TRBJ2-2 | TRBV5-5 | TRBD2 | NA | TGTGCCAGCAGCCCCCGAAGGGCTAGCGGGTATCCCCACACCGGGGAGCTGTTTTTT | CASSPRRASGYPHTGELFF
TRBJ2-7 | TRBV5-1 | TRBD1 | NA | TGCGCCAGCAGCGTCCGGGACAGGGCAACCTACGAGCAGTACTTC | CASSVRDRATYEQYF
TRBJ2-4 | TRBV5-4 | NA | NA | TGTGCCAGCAGCTCCGGGACATCAAAAAACATTCAGTACTTC | CASSSGTSKNIQYF
TRBJ2-3 | TRBV9 | TRBD1 | NA | TGTGCCAGCAGCGTAGCACAGGGGTGGGCAGATACGCAGTATTTT | CASSVAQGWADTQYF
TRBJ2-2 | TRBV21-1 | NA | NA | TGTGCCAGCAACCAGACTAAGACCAGACTAGCGGGAGACCCCGGGGAGCTGTTTTTT | CASNQTKTRLAGDPGELFF
TRBJ2-7 | TRBV11-2 | NA | NA | TGTGCCAGCAGCTTAGATATTGGGACATCCTACGAGCAGTACTTC | CASSLDIGTSYEQYF
TRBJ2-6 | TRBV10-3 | TRBD1 | NA | TGTGCCACTTCCGGGACAGGGGGATCCGGGGCCAACGTCCTGACTTTC | CATSGTGGSGANVLTF
TRBJ2-5 | TRBV4-3 | TRBD2 | once | TGCGCCAGCAGTCCAAGGGTTGGGACTAGCGGGACTTTGGAAGAGACCCAGTACTTC | CASSPRVGTSGTLEETQYF
TRBJ2-7 | TRBV27 | NA | NA | TGTGCCAGCAGCCTAGACAGGACCTCCTACGAGCAGTACTTC | CASSLDRTSYEQYF
TRBJ1-3 | TRBV19 | NA | NA | TGTGCCAGTAGTATTTTGGGGGCTAGCTCTGGAAACACCATATATTTT | CASSILGASSGNTIYF
TRBJ1-1 | TRBV19 | NA | few | TGTGCCAGTATTGGACAGTTGAACACTGAAGCTTTCTTT | CASIGQLNTEAFF
TRBJ1-2 | TRBV9 | TRBD1 | NA | TGTGCCAGCAGCGTCCAGGGGGAGAACTATGGCTACACCTTC | CASSVQGENYGYTF
TRBJ2-7 | TRBV7-9 | NA | NA | TGTGCCAGCTCCCTCTCAATGGGGGGCTACGAGCAGTACTTC | CASSLSMGGYEQYF
TRBJ2-7 | TRBV7-6 | TRBD2 | NA | TGTGCCAGCAGCCTCCAAGAACTAGCGGGAGGCTACGAGCAGTACTTC | CASSLQELAGGYEQYF
TRBJ1-4 | TRBV30 | NA | NA | TGTGCCTGGAGTCCTCCGGGGGGGGTTGAAAAACTGTTTTTT | CAWSPPGGVEKLFF
TRBJ2-3 | TRBV6-1 | TRBD1 | NA | TGTGCCAGCAGCAAACGACAGGGTCAGTCAGATACGCAGTATTTT | CASSKRQGQSDTQYF
TRBJ1-5 | TRBV6-5 | NA | NA | TGTGCCAGCAGTTACTCGAACCCCAGGCAGCAGCCCCAGCATTTT | CASSYSNPRQQPQHF
TRBJ1-2 | TRBV1 | NA | NA | TGCACCAGCAGCCAAAGAATGGGGGGTAACTATGGCTACACCTTC | CTSSQRMGGNYGYTF
TRBJ2-1 | TRBV7-8 | NA | NA | TGTGCCAGCAGCTTAGTACGAGGGTTAAATGAGCAGTTCTTC | CASSLVRGLNEQFF
TRBJ2-1 | TRBV11-1 | NA | once | TGTGCCAGCAGCTTGGACGGGAGATTCTACAATGAGCAGTTCTTC | CASSLDGRFYNEQFF
TRBJ2-5 | TRBV15 | TRBD2 | NA | TGTGCCACCAGCAGATACGCTGGGGGGGGAGTGGTCGAGACCCAGTACTTC | CATSRYAGGGVVETQYF
TRBJ1-3 | TRBV29-1 | NA | NA | TGCAGCGTTGAGCCATCGGGTTCTGGAAACACCATATATTTT | CSVEPSGSGNTIYF
TRBJ2-1 | TRBV15 | NA | NA | TGTGCCACCAGCAGAGATCCCGGCCAGGGCTCTTACAATGAGCAGTTCTTC | CATSRDPGQGSYNEQFF
TRBJ2-7 | TRBV19 | NA | NA | TGTGCCAGTAGTATAGGCCCCCCCAGGGATCAGTACTTC | CASSIGPPRDQYF
TRBJ2-7 | TRBV18 | NA | NA | TGTGCCAGCTCACGGGCATCCATCTACGAGCAGTACTTC | CASSRASIYEQYF
TRBJ1-1 | TRBV18 | TRBD1 | NA | TGTGCCAGCTCACCACTCCCACAGGGGGCGCGGACTGAAGCTTTCTTT | CASSPLPQGARTEAFF
TRBJ2-7 | TRBV27 | NA | NA | TGTGCCAGCAGTTTATCACCAGGGCGAGAGCAGTACTTC | CASSLSPGREQYF